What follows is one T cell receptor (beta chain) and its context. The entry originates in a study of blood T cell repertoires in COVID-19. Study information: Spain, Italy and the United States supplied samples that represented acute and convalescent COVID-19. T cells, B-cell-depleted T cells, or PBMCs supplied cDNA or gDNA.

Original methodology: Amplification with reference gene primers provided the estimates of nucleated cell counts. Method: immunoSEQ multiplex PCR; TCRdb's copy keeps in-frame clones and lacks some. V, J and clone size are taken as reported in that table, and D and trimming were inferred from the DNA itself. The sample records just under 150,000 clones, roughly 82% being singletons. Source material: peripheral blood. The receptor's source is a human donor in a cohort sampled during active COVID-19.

The CDR3, as DNA: TGTGCCAGTAGTGTATACCTAGCGGGCCTCTACAATGAGCAGTTCTTC. Translation gives CASSVYLAGLYNEQFF. This chain links TRBV19 with TRBJ2-1; 8 nucleotides align to TRBD2. The CDR3 spans 16 residues. V lost 5 bases, J lost 3 bases, and 9 bases stayed unmatched. Germline loops: CDR1 LNHDA, CDR2 SQIVND (reference sequence).